A single sample is the source of the 6 T cell receptor beta chains below, sequenced in a study of somatic mutations in cytotoxic T cells in rheumatoid arthritis. Generated by immunoSEQ multiplex PCR, the TCRdb table keeps only in-frame clones and is missing some. Here the sample spans 17,000 or so clones, approximately 80% being singletons. Sequenced material: CD8+ T cells sorted from blood. The receptor source for this set is an adult with rheumatoid arthritis.

The chain combines TRBV19 with TRBJ2-1; TRBD2 matches at 10 bases. The V segment lost 5 bases and the J segment 9 bases; nucleotides outside the gene matches: 10. The CDR3 spans 15 residues. From germline, CDR1 is LNHDA and CDR2 SQIVND (reference sequence). The CDR3: CASSPGLAWAGEQFF. In nucleotides, the CDR3 is TGTGCCAGTAGTCCGGGACTAGCGTGGGCAGGTGAGCAGTTCTTC.

CDR3 amino acids: CASSLAWTGMNTEAFF. CDR3 in DNA: TGTGCCAGCAGCTTAGCCTGGACAGGGATGAACACTGAAGCTTTCTTT. The V and J genes are TRBV11-2 and TRBJ1-1; 8 bases line up with TRBD1. With V trimmed by 1 base and J by 0 bases, 4 bases remained unmatched. The length of the CDR3 is 16 residues. Germline CDR1 SGHAT, CDR2 FQNNGV.

This rearrangement joins TRBV11-2 to TRBJ1-2, with D uncertain. V lost 1 base to trimming and J lost 4 bases, with 13 bases between them. CDR1 is SGHAT, CDR2 FQNNGV, per germline. CDR3 length: 15 amino acids. The CDR3, as DNA: TGTGCCAGCAGCTTAGCCCCAACCCCATTCTATGGCTACACCTTC. It translates to CASSLAPTPFYGYTF.

V usage is TRBV10-3 and J usage is TRBJ2-1, with 10 bases matching TRBD2. The J segment lost 5 bases and the V segment lost 10 bases, leaving 17 bases of the junction unmatched. Germline V gene data show CDR1 as ENHRY and CDR2 as SYGVKD. The CDR3 extends over 17 amino acids. The CDR3 coding sequence is TGTGCCACAAGACAGGGCGAGGGACTAGCGTTCCACAATGAGCAGTTCTTC. Translation gives CATRQGEGLAFHNEQFF.

The rearrangement joins TRBV5-1 to TRBJ2-4, with D perhaps assigned TRBD1 or TRBD2 (6 bases each). The CDR3 is 17 amino acids. CDR1 and CDR2 (germline): SGHRS, YFSETQ. Trimming removed 4 bases from V and 1 base from J, with 18 bases in between. CDR3 sequence reads: CASSRKKGGWAKNIQYF. CDR3 nucleotides: TGCGCCAGCAGCCGAAAAAAAGGGGGGTGGGCCAAAAACATTCAGTACTTC.

The DNA of the CDR3 is TGTGCCAGCAGTTACTCTGGCAGATCCTACGAGCAGTACTTC. Its protein is CASSYSGRSYEQYF. The chain employs TRBV6-5 and TRBJ2-7; D is undetermined. The CDR3 consists of 14 residues. V lost 0 bases and J lost 1, with 7 bases in between. Germline V gives CDR1 MNHEY, CDR2 SVGAGI.